The 8 T cell receptor beta chains in this list originate from one sample, sequenced in a study of cytomegalovirus exposure and HLA in healthy donors. Measured with immunoSEQ multiplex PCR; TCRdb has only the in-frame clones, and not every one. This table has around 71,000 clones, about 94% appearing once. Sequences were obtained from PBMCs. The receptors shown here come from a man aged 18 to 29 in good health and CMV-seropositive.

In DNA, the CDR3 is TGCGCCAGCAGCGAAACAGGGTTGACTAATGAAAAACTGTTTTTT. Translation: CASSETGLTNEKLFF. The V gene is TRBV5-1, the J gene TRBJ1-4; a weak D match, TRBD1 (6 bases). CDR1 is SGHRS, CDR2 YFSETQ, per germline. The V gene lost 4 bases and the J gene lost 2 bases, with 12 bases spanning the gap. The CDR3 totals 15 residues.

The rearrangement uses TRBV5-4 and TRBJ2-7; no reliable D call. This CDR3 is built from 15 residues. CDR1 is SGHNT and CDR2 is YYREEE in the germline V gene (reference sequence). Trimming removed 1 base from V and 5 bases from J, with 16 bases in between. The CDR3 nucleotides are TGTGCCAGCAGCTTGAGCCCCCGAGAAGGAGACGAGCAGTACTTC. It codes for CASSLSPREGDEQYF. The full variable domain, in which reference TRBV5-4 and TRBJ2-7 provide the parts outside the CDR3, is ETGVTQSPTHLIKTRGQQVTLRCSSQSGHNTVSWYQQALGQGPQFIFQYYREEENGRGNFPPRFSGLQFPNYSSELNVNALELDDSALYLCASSLSPREGDEQYFGPGTRLTVT.

The chain recombines TRBV11-2 with TRBJ1-3; 9 bases match TRBD1. Per the germline V gene, CDR1 is SGHAT and CDR2 is FQNNGV. The CDR3 runs to 15 residues. The ends lost 5 bases at V and 2 bases at J; junction bases unmatched: 4. The CDR3 sequence: CASSAGTGPGNTIYF. CDR3 DNA: TGTGCCAGCAGCGCAGGGACAGGGCCTGGAAACACCATATATTTT.

CDR3 coding DNA: TGTGCCAGCAGCTTCGAGACTAGCCCTAGCACAGATACGCAGTATTTT. Translation: CASSFETSPSTDTQYF. This chain uses TRBV9 with TRBJ2-3, with 7 bases lining up with TRBD2. V shed 4 bases and J 0 bases; nucleotides not matched to a gene: 8. There are 16 residues in the CDR3. Germline values: CDR1 SGDLS, CDR2 YYNGEE.

This chain joins TRBV6-4 and TRBJ2-7, with D possibly matching TRBD1 (6 bases). Germline lookup yields CDR1 MRHNA and CDR2 SNTAGT. The V end lost 6 bases, the J end lost 4 bases, and 13 bases lay between the germline ends. CDR3 length: 13 amino acids. In nucleotides, the CDR3 is TGTGCCAGCAGCATGGGGGCCGGGTACGAGCAGTACTTC. It codes for CASSMGAGYEQYF.

A single count supports this clone. The chain carries TRBV19 and TRBJ2-1; 12 bases align to TRBD2. The germline gives CDR1 LNHDA, CDR2 SQIVND (reference sequence). The CDR3 runs 17 residues. The V segment lost 7 bases and the J segment 0 bases; nucleotides outside the gene matches: 7. The CDR3 coding sequence is TGTGCCAGTAAGGAGCTAGCGGGGGGGAGCTCCTACAATGAGCAGTTCTTC. Translation: CASKELAGGSSYNEQFF.

The CDR3 DNA reads as TGCGCCAGCAGCCAGAACAGGGAAATTAGGACTGAAGCTTTCTTT. Encoded protein: CASSQNREIRTEAFF. The V and J genes are TRBV4-1 and TRBJ1-1, with TRBD1 as a possible D gene (6 bases). The V end was cut by 3 bases, the J end by 5 bases, with 16 bases between. From germline, CDR1 is MGHRA and CDR2 YSYEKL. CDR3 length: 15 residues.

This chain links TRBV9 with TRBJ1-6; D possibly corresponds to TRBD1 (5 bases). CDR1 and CDR2 from the germline V gene are SGDLS and YYNGEE. This CDR3 comprises 17 residues. The V and J ends lost 4 bases and 0 bases respectively, with 14 bases between them. As DNA, the CDR3 is TGTGCCAGCAGCCCGGGGACTGGGAGCTCCTATAATTCACCCCTCCACTTT. Encoded protein: CASSPGTGSSYNSPLHF.